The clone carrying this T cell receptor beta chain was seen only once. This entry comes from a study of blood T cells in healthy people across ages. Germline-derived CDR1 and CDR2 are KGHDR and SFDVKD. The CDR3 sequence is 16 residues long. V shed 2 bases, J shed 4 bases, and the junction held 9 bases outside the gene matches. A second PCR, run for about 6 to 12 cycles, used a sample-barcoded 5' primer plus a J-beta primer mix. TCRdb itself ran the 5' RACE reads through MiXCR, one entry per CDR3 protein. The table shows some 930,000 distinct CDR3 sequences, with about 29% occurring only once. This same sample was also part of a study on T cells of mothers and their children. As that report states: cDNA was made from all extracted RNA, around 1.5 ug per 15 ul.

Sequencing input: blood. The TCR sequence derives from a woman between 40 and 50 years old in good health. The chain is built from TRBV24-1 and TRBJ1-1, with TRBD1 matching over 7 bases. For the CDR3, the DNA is TGTGCCACCAGTGATTCCACACAGGGGTCAGGCACTGAAGCTTTCTTT. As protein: CATSDSTQGSGTEAFF.